The sequence of this T cell receptor beta chain was determined in a study of blood T cells in healthy people across ages. Study background: Roughly one uniquely barcoded beta molecule per two T cells was captured.

A sample-barcoded 5' primer and a J-beta primer mix were used in a second PCR of roughly 7 to 11 cycles. CDR3-containing paired-end reads numbered at least 2.5 million in each sample. TCRdb reanalysed the 5' RACE reads using MiXCR and keeps one entry per CDR3 protein. The sample yields 980,000 or so distinct CDR3 sequences, around 46% seen once. On this clonotype itself: Its antigen is still unknown.

Study-wide results and caveats: A roughly linear age-dependent decrease characterized TCR beta diversity per million T cells.

The sample consisted of blood. The origin of this receptor is a man aged 30 to 45 in good health.

CDR3: CASSQLIGTSFNEQYF. The CDR3, as DNA: TGTGCCAGCAGTCAACTAATCGGGACTAGCTTCAATGAGCAGTACTTC. The gene calls are TRBV11-1 and TRBJ2-5; TRBD2 matches 9 bases. The CDR3 has 16 amino acids. Trimming cost V 6 bases and J 11 bases; bases outside gene matches: 19. Germline V gene lookup returns CDR1 SGHAT and CDR2 FQDESV (reference sequence).